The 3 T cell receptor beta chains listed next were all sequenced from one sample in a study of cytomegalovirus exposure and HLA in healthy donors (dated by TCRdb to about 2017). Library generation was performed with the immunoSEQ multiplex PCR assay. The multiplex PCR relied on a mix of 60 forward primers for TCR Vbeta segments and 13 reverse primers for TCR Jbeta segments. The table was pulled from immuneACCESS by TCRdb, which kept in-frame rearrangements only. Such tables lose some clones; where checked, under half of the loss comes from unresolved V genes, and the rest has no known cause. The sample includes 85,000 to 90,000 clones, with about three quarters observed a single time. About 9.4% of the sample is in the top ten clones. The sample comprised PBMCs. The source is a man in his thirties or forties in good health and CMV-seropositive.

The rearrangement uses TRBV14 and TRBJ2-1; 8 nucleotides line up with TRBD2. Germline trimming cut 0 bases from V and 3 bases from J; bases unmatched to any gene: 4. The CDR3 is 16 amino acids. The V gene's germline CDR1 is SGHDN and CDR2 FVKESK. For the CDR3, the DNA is TGTGCCAGCAGCCAAGATTTCGGGACTAGCTACAATGAGCAGTTCTTC. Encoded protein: CASSQDFGTSYNEQFF.

CDR3 bases: TGTGCCAGCAGTGTCCAGGGTAACACTGAAGCTTTCTTT. Its translation is CASSVQGNTEAFF. The chain links TRBV6-1 to TRBJ1-1, with a tentative D call TRBD1 (5 bases). Germline loops: CDR1 MNHNS, CDR2 SASEGT. The CDR3 has 13 residues. V was shortened by 4 bases and J by 2 bases, with 8 bases between the two germline ends.

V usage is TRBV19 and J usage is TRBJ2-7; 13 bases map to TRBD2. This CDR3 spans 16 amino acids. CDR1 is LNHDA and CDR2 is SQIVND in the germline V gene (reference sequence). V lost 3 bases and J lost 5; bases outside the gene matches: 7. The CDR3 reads CASSIRTSGGFHEQYF. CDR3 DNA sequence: TGTGCCAGTAGTATTCGGACTAGCGGGGGTTTCCACGAGCAGTACTTC.